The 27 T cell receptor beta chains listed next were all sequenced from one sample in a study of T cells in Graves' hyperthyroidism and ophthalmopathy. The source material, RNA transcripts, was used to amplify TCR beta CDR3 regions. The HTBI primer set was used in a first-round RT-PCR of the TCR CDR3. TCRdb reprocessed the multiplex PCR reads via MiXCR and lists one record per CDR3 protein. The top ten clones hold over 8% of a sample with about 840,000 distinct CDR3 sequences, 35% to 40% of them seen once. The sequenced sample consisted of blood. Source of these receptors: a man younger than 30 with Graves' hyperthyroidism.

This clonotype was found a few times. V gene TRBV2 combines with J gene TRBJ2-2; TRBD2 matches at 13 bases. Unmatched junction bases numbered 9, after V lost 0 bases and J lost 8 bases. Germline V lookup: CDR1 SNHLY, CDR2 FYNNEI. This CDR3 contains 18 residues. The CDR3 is CASSEALTSGRARGELFF. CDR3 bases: TGTGCCAGCAGTGAAGCGCTTACTAGCGGGAGGGCCAGGGGGGAGCTGTTTTTT. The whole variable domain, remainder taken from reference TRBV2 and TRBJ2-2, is EPEVTQTPSHQVTQMGQEVILRCVPISNHLYFYWYRQILGQKVEFLVSFYNNEISEKSEIFDDQFSVERPDGSNFTLKIRSTKLEDSAMYFCASSEALTSGRARGELFFGEGSRLTVL.

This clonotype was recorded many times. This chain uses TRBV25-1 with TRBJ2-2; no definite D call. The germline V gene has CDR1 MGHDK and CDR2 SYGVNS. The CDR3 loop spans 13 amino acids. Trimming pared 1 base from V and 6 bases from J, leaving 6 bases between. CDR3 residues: CASSESAPGELFF. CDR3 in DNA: TGTGCCAGCAGTGAATCCGCCCCCGGGGAGCTGTTTTTT.

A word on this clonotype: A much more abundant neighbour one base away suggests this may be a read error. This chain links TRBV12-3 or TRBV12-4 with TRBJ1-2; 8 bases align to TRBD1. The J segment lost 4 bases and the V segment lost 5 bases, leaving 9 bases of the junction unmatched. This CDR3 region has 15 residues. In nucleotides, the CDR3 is TGTGCCAGCAGTCCTGGACAGGGATGGGCCTATGGCTACACCTTC. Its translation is CASSPGQGWAYGYTF.

The CDR3 reads CASSQQGKENYGYTF. As DNA, the CDR3 is TGTGCCAGCAGCCAACAGGGAAAGGAGAACTATGGCTACACCTTC. The V call is TRBV10-3, the J call TRBJ1-2, with D possibly being TRBD1 (6 bases). The germline CDR1 and CDR2 sequences are ENHRY and SYGVKD. The CDR3 runs 15 residues. Trimming cost V 10 bases and J 2 bases, with 20 bases left between them.

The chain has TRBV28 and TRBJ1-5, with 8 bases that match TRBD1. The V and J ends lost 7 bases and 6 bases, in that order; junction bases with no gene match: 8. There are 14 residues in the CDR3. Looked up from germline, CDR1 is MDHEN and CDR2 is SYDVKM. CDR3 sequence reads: CASTNDRGSQPQHF. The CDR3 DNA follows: TGTGCCAGCACTAACGACAGGGGTTCTCAGCCCCAGCATTTT.

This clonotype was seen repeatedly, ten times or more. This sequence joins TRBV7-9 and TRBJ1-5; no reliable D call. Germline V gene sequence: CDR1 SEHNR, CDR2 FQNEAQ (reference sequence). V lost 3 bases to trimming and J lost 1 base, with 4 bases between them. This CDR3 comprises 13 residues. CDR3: CASSFGSNQPQHF. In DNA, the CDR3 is TGTGCCAGCAGCTTCGGCAGCAATCAGCCCCAGCATTTT. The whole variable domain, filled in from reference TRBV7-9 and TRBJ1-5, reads DTGVSQNPRHKITKRGQNVTFRCDPISEHNRLYWYRQTLGQGPEFLTYFQNEAQLEKSRLLSDRFSAERPKGSFSTLEIQRTEQGDSAMYLCASSFGSNQPQHFGDGTRLSIL.

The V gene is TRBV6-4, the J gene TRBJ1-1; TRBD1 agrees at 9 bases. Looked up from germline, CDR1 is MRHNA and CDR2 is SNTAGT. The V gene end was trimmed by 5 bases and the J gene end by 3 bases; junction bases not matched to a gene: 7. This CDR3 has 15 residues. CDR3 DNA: TGTGCCAGCAGTCCTCACGACAGGGGGTACACTGAAGCTTTCTTT. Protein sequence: CASSPHDRGYTEAFF.

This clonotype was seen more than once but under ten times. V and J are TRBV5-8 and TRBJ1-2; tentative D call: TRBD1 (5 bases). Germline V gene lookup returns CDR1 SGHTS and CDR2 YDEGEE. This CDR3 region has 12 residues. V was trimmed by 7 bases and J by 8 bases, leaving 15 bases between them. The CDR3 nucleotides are TGTGCCAGCTCAGTCCAGGGCTGGGGCTACACCTTC. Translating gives CASSVQGWGYTF.

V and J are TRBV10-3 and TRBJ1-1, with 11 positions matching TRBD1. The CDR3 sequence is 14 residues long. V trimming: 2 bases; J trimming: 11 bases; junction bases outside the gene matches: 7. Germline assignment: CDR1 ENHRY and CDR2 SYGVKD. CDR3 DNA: TGTGCCATCAGTGAGCTCGGACAGGGGGCTCGGGCTTTCTTT. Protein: CAISELGQGARAFF.

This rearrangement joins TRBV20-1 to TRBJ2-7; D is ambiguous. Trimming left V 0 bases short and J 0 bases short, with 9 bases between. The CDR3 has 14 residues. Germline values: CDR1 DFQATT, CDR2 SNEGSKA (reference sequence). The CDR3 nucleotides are TGCAGTGCTAGAGATAACCATCGCTCCTACGAGCAGTACTTC. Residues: CSARDNHRSYEQYF.

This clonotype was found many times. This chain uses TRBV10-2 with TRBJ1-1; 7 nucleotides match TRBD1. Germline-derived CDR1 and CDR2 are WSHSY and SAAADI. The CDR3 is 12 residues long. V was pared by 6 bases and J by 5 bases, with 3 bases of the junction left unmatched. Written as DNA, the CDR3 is TGCGCCAGCAGATCAGGGGGGACTGAAGCTTTCTTT. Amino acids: CASRSGGTEAFF.

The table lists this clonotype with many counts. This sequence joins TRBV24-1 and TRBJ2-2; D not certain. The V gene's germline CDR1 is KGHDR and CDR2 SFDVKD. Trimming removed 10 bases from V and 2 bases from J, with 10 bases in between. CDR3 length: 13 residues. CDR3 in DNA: TGTGCCACGAGTTCGGGCAACACCGGGGAGCTGTTTTTT. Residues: CATSSGNTGELFF.

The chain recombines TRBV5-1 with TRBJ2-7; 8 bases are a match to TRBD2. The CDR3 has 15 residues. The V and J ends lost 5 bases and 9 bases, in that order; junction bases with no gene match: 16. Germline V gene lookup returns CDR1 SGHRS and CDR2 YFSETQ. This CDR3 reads CASRPSGGKVMGQYF. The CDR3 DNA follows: TGCGCCAGCAGGCCCAGCGGGGGAAAAGTAATGGGGCAGTACTTC.

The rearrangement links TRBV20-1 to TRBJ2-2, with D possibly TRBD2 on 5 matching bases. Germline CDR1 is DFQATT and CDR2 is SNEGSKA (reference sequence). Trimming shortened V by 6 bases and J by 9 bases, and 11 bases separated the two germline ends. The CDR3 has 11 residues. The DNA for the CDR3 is TGCAGTGCCATCGGGGAGCGGGAGCTGTTTTTT. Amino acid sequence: CSAIGERELFF.

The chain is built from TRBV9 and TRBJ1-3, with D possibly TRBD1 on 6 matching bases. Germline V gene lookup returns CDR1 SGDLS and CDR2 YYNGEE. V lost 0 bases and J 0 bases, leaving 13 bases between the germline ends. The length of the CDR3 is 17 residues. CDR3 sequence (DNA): TGTGCCAGCAGCGTAGCTGGGGGGGGCTACTCTGGAAACACCATATATTTT. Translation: CASSVAGGGYSGNTIYF.

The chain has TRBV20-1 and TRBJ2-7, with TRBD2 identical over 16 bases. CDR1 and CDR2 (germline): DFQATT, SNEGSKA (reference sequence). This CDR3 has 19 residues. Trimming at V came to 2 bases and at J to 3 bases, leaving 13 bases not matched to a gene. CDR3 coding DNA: TGCAGTGCTAGACTTTCCGGGACTAGCGGGAGGGCAGAGGGCTACGAGCAGTACTTC. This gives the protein CSARLSGTSGRAEGYEQYF.

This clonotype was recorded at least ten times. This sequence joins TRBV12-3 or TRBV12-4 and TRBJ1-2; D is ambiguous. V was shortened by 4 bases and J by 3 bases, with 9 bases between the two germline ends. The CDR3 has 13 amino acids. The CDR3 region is CASSSGVYYGYTF. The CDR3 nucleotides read TGTGCCAGCAGTTCCGGTGTCTACTATGGCTACACCTTC.

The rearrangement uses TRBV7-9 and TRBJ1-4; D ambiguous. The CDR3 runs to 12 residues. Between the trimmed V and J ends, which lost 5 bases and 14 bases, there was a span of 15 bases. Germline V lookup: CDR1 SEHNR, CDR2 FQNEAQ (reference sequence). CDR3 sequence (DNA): TGTGCCAGCAGCCTTCCTCTCATGCCCCTGTTTTTT. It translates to CASSLPLMPLFF.

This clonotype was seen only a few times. CDR3 sequence (DNA): TGTGCCAGCAGCTTTAGCGGGCCGACCTACGAGCAGTACTTC. Translation: CASSFSGPTYEQYF. V gene TRBV7-6 combines with J gene TRBJ2-7, with TRBD2 identical over 7 bases. V was clipped by 3 bases and J by 2 bases; unmatched bases: 4. The germline V gene encodes CDR1 SGHVS and CDR2 FNYEAQ. The CDR3 is 14 amino acids.

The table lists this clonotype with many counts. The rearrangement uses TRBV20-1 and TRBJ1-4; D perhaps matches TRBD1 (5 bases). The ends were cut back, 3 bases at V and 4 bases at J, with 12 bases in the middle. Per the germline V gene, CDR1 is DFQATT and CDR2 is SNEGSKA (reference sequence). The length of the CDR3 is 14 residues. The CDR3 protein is CSARSGTNNEKLFF. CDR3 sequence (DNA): TGCAGTGCTAGGTCCGGGACCAATAATGAAAAACTGTTTTTT.

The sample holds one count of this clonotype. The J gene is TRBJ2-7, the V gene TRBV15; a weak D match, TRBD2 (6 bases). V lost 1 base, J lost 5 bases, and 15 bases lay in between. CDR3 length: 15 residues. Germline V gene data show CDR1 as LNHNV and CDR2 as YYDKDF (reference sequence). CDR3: CATSRAYGGIDEQYF. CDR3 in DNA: TGTGCCACCAGCAGAGCGTACGGGGGTATAGACGAGCAGTACTTC.

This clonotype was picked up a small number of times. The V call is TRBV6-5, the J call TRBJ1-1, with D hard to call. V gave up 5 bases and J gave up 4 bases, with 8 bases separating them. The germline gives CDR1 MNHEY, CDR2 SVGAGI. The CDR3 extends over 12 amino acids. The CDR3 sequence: CASSRSLTEAFF. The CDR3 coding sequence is TGTGCCAGCAGTCGGAGTCTCACTGAAGCTTTCTTT.

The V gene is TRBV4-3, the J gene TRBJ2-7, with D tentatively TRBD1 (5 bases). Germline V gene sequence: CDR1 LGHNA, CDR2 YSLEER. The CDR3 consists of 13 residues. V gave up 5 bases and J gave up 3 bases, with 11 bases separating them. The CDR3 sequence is CASSSDRFYEQYF. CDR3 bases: TGCGCCAGCAGCTCTGACAGATTCTACGAGCAGTACTTC.

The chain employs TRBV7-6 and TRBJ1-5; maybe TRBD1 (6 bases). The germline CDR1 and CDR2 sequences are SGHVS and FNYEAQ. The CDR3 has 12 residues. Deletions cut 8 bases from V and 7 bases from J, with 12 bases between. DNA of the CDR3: TGTGCCAGCCAGGGGACGGGCCAGCCCCAGCATTTT. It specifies CASQGTGQPQHF. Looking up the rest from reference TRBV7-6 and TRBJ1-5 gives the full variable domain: GAGVSQSPRYKVTKRGQDVALRCDPISGHVSLYWYRQALGQGPEFLTYFNYEAQQDKSGLPNDRFSAERPEGSISTLTIQRTEQRDSAMYRCASQGTGQPQHFGDGTRLSIL.

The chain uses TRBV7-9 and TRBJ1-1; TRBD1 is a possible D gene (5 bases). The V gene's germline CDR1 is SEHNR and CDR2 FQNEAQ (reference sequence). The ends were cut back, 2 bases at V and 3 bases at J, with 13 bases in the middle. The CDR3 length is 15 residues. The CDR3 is CASSLSVREDTEAFF. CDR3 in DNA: TGTGCCAGCAGCTTAAGTGTCAGGGAGGACACTGAAGCTTTCTTT. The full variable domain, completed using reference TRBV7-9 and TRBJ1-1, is DTGVSQNPRHKITKRGQNVTFRCDPISEHNRLYWYRQTLGQGPEFLTYFQNEAQLEKSRLLSDRFSAERPKGSFSTLEIQRTEQGDSAMYLCASSLSVREDTEAFFGQGTRLTVV.

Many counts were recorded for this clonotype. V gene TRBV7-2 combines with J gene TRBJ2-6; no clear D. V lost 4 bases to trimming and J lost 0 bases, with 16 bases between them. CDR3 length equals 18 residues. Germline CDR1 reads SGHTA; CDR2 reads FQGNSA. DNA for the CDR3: TGTGCCAGCAGCTCAGACATCCCGGCTCTCTCTGGGGCCAACGTCCTGACTTTC. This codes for CASSSDIPALSGANVLTF.

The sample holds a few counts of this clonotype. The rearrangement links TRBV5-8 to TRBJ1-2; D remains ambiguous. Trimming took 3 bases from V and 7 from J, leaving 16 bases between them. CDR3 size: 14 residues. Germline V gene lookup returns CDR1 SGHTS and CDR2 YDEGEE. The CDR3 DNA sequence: TGTGCCAGCAGCTGGCGGGAGGGAGCTGGTGGCTACACCTTC. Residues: CASSWREGAGGYTF.